These 30 T cell receptor beta chains share one sample of origin, sequenced in a study of chemoradiotherapy in HPV16-positive cancers. The table came from immunoSEQ multiplex PCR; TCRdb's copy has only in-frame clones and leaves some out. The table lists around 5,200 clones, 75% to 90% of them singletons, with approximately 2% in the top ten. Sequences were derived from blood, sampled from a patient who underwent chemoradiotherapy. Source of these receptors: a human donor with HPV-associated anogenital cancer.

The V call is TRBV5-1, the J call TRBJ2-2, with a weak D call TRBD2 (6 bases). This CDR3 has 15 amino acids. Germline lookup yields CDR1 SGHRS and CDR2 YFSETQ. V was cut by 2 bases and J by 3 bases, with 11 bases left in between. The CDR3 DNA reads as TGCGCCAGCAGCTTCTTAGCGGAGCACACCGGGGAGCTGTTTTTT. Protein product: CASSFLAEHTGELFF.

J is TRBJ2-2 and V is TRBV10-1, with D unresolved. V lost 4 bases to trimming and J lost 4 bases, with 4 bases between them. This CDR3 contains 12 residues. Germline CDR1 and CDR2: WNHNN and SYGVQD (reference sequence). CDR3 loop: CASSVGTGELFF. CDR3 in DNA: TGCGCCAGCAGTGTGGGCACCGGGGAGCTGTTTTTT.

This clone was recorded once. The chain has TRBV2 and TRBJ2-3; D may be TRBD2 (5 bases). There are 15 residues in the CDR3. CDR1 and CDR2 from the germline V gene are SNHLY and FYNNEI. Trimming took off 5 bases at V and 1 base at J, with 13 bases between the two ends. CDR3 sequence reads: CASSRVAPGTDTQYF. CDR3 DNA sequence: TGTGCCAGCAGTCGGGTAGCGCCCGGCACAGATACGCAGTATTTT.

This chain joins TRBV2 and TRBJ2-5; 12 nucleotides agree with TRBD2. Germline V lookup: CDR1 SNHLY, CDR2 FYNNEI. The V gene end was trimmed by 5 bases and the J gene end by 1 base; junction bases not matched to a gene: 5. The CDR3 totals 16 residues. The CDR3 DNA reads TGTGCCAGCAGTTATCGGACTAGCGGGATCCAAGAGACCCAGTACTTC. It is translated as CASSYRTSGIQETQYF.

The chain links TRBV5-4 to TRBJ2-3; 7 bases are a match to TRBD2. CDR1 is SGHNT, CDR2 YYREEE, per germline (reference sequence). J lost 2 bases, V lost 1 base, and 4 bases had no gene match. This CDR3 spans 15 amino acids. CDR3 in DNA: TGTGCCAGCAGCTTGTCTAGCGGTTTCACAGATACGCAGTATTTT. Encoded protein: CASSLSSGFTDTQYF.

The DNA for the CDR3 is TGTGCCAGCAGCTTAGAGATCACGGAGACCCAGTACTTC. Its protein product is CASSLEITETQYF. The chain is built from TRBV13 and TRBJ2-5, with D uncertain. V shed 1 base and J shed 5 bases, with 8 bases lying between them. Germline CDR1 reads PRHDT; CDR2 reads FYEKMQ (reference sequence). The CDR3 totals 13 residues.

The chain uses TRBV5-1 and TRBJ1-2; D gene ambiguous. CDR3 length: 15 amino acids. Germline assignment: CDR1 SGHRS and CDR2 YFSETQ. Trimming cost V 1 base and J 4 bases, with 14 bases left between them. CDR3 DNA sequence: TGCGCCAGCAGCTTGACGGCAAAGACGGGCTATGGCTACACCTTC. This codes for CASSLTAKTGYGYTF.

The chain combines TRBV25-1 with TRBJ2-3; the match to TRBD2 covers 10 bases. Germline CDR1 reads MGHDK; CDR2 reads SYGVNS. The CDR3 sequence is 17 residues long. Germline trimming cut 5 bases from V and 4 bases from J; bases unmatched to any gene: 12. CDR3 in DNA: TGTGCCAGCAGTCCCAAACCTTCTAGCGGGAGAGCAGATACGCAGTATTTT. This encodes CASSPKPSSGRADTQYF.

This chain joins TRBV29-1 and TRBJ2-2; D is undetermined. V lost 2 bases and J lost 4, with 8 bases in between. In germline, CDR1 is SQVTM, CDR2 ANQGSEA. This CDR3 contains 13 residues. DNA for the CDR3: TGCAGCGTTGAAAGCAGTGCCACCGGGGAGCTGTTTTTT. Protein: CSVESSATGELFF.

The chain is built from TRBV6-5 and TRBJ2-1; D remains unclear. Germline loops: CDR1 MNHEY, CDR2 SVGAGI. With 5 bases removed from V and 4 bases from J, the gap between germline ends came to 9 bases. The CDR3 runs to 13 residues. Here the CDR3 reads CASSPGVYNEQFF. CDR3 DNA sequence: TGTGCCAGCAGTCCAGGCGTTTACAATGAGCAGTTCTTC.

The J gene is TRBJ2-2, the V gene TRBV14, with D hard to call. Germline CDR1 is SGHDN and CDR2 is FVKESK. The CDR3 runs to 14 residues. V was pared by 4 bases and J by 0 bases, with 6 bases between. The CDR3 spells CASSRQPNTGELFF. CDR3 coding DNA: TGTGCCAGCAGCCGGCAGCCGAACACCGGGGAGCTGTTTTTT.

The genes are TRBV2 and TRBJ2-2; 10 bases map to TRBD2. V dropped 4 bases and J dropped 3; count of bases not matched to a gene: 2. This CDR3 is built from 15 residues. Germline-derived CDR1 and CDR2 are SNHLY and FYNNEI. DNA of the CDR3: TGTGCCAGCAGTGTCCTAGCGGGAGACACCGGGGAGCTGTTTTTT. Protein: CASSVLAGDTGELFF.

This rearrangement joins TRBV5-5 to TRBJ1-2; TRBD1 is a possible D gene (5 bases). The CDR3 length is 15 residues. Germline CDR1 and CDR2: SGHKS and YYEKEE (reference sequence). Deletions cut 0 bases from V and 7 bases from J, with 16 bases between. The CDR3 nucleotides read TGTGCCAGCAGCTTGGAGCTTAGCAGGGTTTCTGGCTACACCTTC. Protein sequence: CASSLELSRVSGYTF.

The chain employs TRBV7-6 and TRBJ2-2; D is unresolved. This CDR3 is built from 13 residues. V lost 1 base to trimming and J lost 6 bases, with 6 bases between them. Germline CDR1 is SGHVS and CDR2 is FNYEAQ. The CDR3 DNA is TGTGCCAGCAGCTTAGGTTTCTCCGGGGAGCTGTTTTTT. This gives the protein CASSLGFSGELFF.

This rearrangement joins TRBV6-4 to TRBJ1-6; no clear D gene. Germline V CDR1 and CDR2: MRHNA, SNTAGT. This CDR3 has 13 residues. The germline V and J ends were trimmed by 0 bases and 6 bases, with 3 bases remaining between them. CDR3 sequence (DNA): TGTGCCAGCAGTGACTCTAGTAATTCACCCCTCCACTTT. Translated, it gives CASSDSSNSPLHF.

This chain links TRBV5-8 with TRBJ1-5; D is uncertain. Trimming stripped 4 bases from V and 0 bases from J, with 8 bases between. The germline V gene has CDR1 SGHTS and CDR2 YDEGEE. The CDR3 length is 14 residues. In nucleotides, the CDR3 is TGTGCCAGCAGCATACAGAGTAGCAATCAGCCCCAGCATTTT. It specifies CASSIQSSNQPQHF.

The CDR3 nucleotides are TGTGCCAGCATTCCTAATGCAGGGGGCCACACTGAAGCTTTCTTT. This translates into CASIPNAGGHTEAFF. V usage is TRBV6-5 and J usage is TRBJ1-1; TRBD1 matches 8 bases. The CDR3 totals 15 residues. V trimming: 7 bases; J trimming: 3 bases; junction bases outside the gene matches: 10. Looked up from germline, CDR1 is MNHEY and CDR2 is SVGAGI.

The chain joins TRBV11-3 to TRBJ2-2; D remains unclear. The CDR3 covers 17 residues. Trimming took off 4 bases at V and 0 bases at J, with 15 bases between the two ends. The germline V gene encodes CDR1 SGHNT and CDR2 YENEEA. This chain's CDR3 is CASSSVRGASNTGELFF. CDR3 nucleotides: TGTGCCAGCAGCTCAGTCAGAGGTGCTTCGAACACCGGGGAGCTGTTTTTT.

The gene calls are TRBV7-2 and TRBJ2-7; 8 nucleotides match TRBD2. Germline CDR1 reads SGHTA; CDR2 reads FQGNSA. Germline trimming cut 1 base from V and 5 bases from J; bases unmatched to any gene: 13. The CDR3 runs to 17 residues. The CDR3 DNA sequence: TGTGCCAGCAGCTTAGTGGTTGCGGGAGGCCCCGGGGACGAGCAGTACTTC. This sequence encodes CASSLVVAGGPGDEQYF.

The chain links TRBV10-1 to TRBJ2-2; 8 nucleotides line up with TRBD1. The V and J ends lost 9 bases and 6 bases, in that order; junction bases with no gene match: 9. Germline V gene sequence: CDR1 WNHNN, CDR2 SYGVQD (reference sequence). The CDR3 runs 14 residues. The CDR3 spells CASRLDRVAGELFF. CDR3 DNA sequence: TGCGCCAGTAGATTGGACAGGGTCGCCGGGGAGCTGTTTTTT.

The chain links TRBV21-1 to TRBJ2-7; the DNA was not used to check the table's D call, TRBD1. TRBV21-1 constitutes a pseudogene. CDR3 length: 13 amino acids. CDR3 in DNA: TGTGCCAGCAGCATTCGGGACAGCTACGAGCAGTACTTC. This sequence encodes CASSIRDSYEQYF.

J is TRBJ1-1 and V is TRBV9; unclear D gene. Trimming left V 0 bases short and J 1 base short, with 4 bases between. This CDR3 spans 13 amino acids. Germline V gene lookup returns CDR1 SGDLS and CDR2 YYNGEE. The CDR3 nucleotides read TGTGCCAGCAGCGTAGACCGGAACACTGAAGCTTTCTTT. Protein: CASSVDRNTEAFF.

The chain employs TRBV4-3 and TRBJ2-7; 10 bases are a match to TRBD1. The CDR3 length is 15 residues. Germline trimming cut 3 bases from V and 5 bases from J; bases unmatched to any gene: 7. CDR1 LGHNA and CDR2 YSLEER come from the germline V gene. The CDR3: CASSQDRGFENEQYF. For the CDR3, the DNA is TGCGCCAGCAGCCAGGACAGGGGGTTTGAGAACGAGCAGTACTTC.

The chain uses TRBV5-4 and TRBJ2-1; no clear D gene. V was clipped by 2 bases and J by 7 bases, with 10 bases between them. Germline values: CDR1 SGHNT, CDR2 YYREEE (reference sequence). The CDR3 has 13 residues. CDR3 protein: CASSFGEGNEQFF. The CDR3 coding sequence is TGTGCCAGCAGCTTCGGAGAAGGTAATGAGCAGTTCTTC.

The chain uses TRBV20-1 and TRBJ1-2, with D maybe TRBD1 (6 bases). CDR3 length: 11 amino acids. V lost 0 bases, J lost 8 bases, and 7 bases lay in between. Looked up from germline, CDR1 is DFQATT and CDR2 is SNEGSKA (reference sequence). DNA of the CDR3: TGCAGTGCTAGAGATCAGGGGGGCTACACCTTC. It translates to CSARDQGGYTF.

This clone was seen a handful of times. The rearrangement joins TRBV5-3 to TRBJ1-2; D is ambiguous. TRBV5-3 is an ORF, with its function uncertain. V was pared by 2 bases and J by 10 bases, with 0 bases between. This CDR3 has 8 residues. CDR3 region: CARSFYTF. DNA of the CDR3: TGTGCCAGAAGCTTCTACACCTTC.

This chain connects TRBV5-1 to TRBJ2-3, with D perhaps TRBD1 or TRBD2 (5 bases each). V lost 1 base and J 4 bases, leaving 16 bases between the germline ends. The CDR3 covers 16 residues. Germline V gene data show CDR1 as SGHRS and CDR2 as YFSETQ. The CDR3 coding sequence is TGCGCCAGCAGCTTGATTCGTTCCGGGGCGGCAGATACGCAGTATTTT. Its translation: CASSLIRSGAADTQYF.

The rearrangement links TRBV7-8 to TRBJ2-5; D unresolved. V shed 3 bases and J shed 4 bases, with 6 bases lying between them. In germline, CDR1 is SGHVS, CDR2 FQNEAQ. The CDR3 runs 12 residues. CDR3 DNA: TGTGCCAGCAGCTTTCTATCAGAGACCCAGTACTTC. It encodes CASSFLSETQYF.

The chain carries TRBV7-2 and TRBJ1-6; D unclear. The CDR3 has 12 amino acids. Trimming took 1 base from V and 15 from J, leaving 10 bases between them. The germline CDR1 and CDR2 sequences are SGHTA and FQGNSA. The CDR3 region has the DNA TGTGCCAGCAGCTTAGGGGCTTCGCACCTCCACTTT. Amino acids: CASSLGASHLHF.

The rearrangement uses TRBV25-1 and TRBJ2-4; D is possibly TRBD1 (7 bases). Trimming removed 10 bases from V and 1 base from J, with 20 bases in between. Germline V gene sequence: CDR1 MGHDK, CDR2 SYGVNS. The CDR3 totals 16 residues. CDR3 amino acids: CATRGWGAGAKNIQYF. CDR3 in DNA: TGTGCCACCAGGGGGTGGGGGGCTGGGGCCAAAAACATTCAGTACTTC.